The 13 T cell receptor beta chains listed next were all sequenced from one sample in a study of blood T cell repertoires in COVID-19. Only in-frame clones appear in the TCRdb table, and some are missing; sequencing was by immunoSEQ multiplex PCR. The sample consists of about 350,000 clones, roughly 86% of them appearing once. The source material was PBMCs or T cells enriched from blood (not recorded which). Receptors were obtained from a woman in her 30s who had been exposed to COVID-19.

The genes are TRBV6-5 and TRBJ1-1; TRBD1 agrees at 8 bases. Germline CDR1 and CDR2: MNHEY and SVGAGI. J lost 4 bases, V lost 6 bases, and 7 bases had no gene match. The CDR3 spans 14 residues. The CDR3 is CASRPQGAFTEAFF. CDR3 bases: TGTGCCAGCAGACCTCAGGGGGCTTTCACTGAAGCTTTCTTT.

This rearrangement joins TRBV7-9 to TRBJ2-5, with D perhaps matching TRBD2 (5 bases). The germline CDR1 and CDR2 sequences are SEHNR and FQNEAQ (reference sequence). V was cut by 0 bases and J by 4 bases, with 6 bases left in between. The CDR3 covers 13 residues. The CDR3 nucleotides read TGTGCCAGCAGCTTAGCGGCGGGAGAGACCCAGTACTTC. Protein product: CASSLAAGETQYF.

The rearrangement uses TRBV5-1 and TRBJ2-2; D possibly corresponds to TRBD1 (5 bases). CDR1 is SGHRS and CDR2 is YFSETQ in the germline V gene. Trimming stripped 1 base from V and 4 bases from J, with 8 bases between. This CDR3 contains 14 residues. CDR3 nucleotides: TGCGCCAGCAGCTTGTCAGGGCTCACCGGGGAGCTGTTTTTT. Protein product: CASSLSGLTGELFF.

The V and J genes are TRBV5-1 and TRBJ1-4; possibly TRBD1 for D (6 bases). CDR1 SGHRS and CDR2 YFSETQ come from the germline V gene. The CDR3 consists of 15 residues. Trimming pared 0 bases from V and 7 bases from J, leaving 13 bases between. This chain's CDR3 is CASSLGGLVSEKLFF. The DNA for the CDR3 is TGCGCCAGCAGCTTGGGGGGGCTAGTGAGTGAAAAACTGTTTTTT.

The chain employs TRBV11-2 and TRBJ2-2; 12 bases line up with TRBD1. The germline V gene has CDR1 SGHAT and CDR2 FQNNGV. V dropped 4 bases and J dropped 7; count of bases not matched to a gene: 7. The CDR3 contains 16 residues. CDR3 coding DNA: TGTGCCAGCAGCTCCCGGGACAGGGGGCTCGGCGGGGAGCTGTTTTTT. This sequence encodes CASSSRDRGLGGELFF. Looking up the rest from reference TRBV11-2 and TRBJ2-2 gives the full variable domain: EAGVAQSPRYKIIEKRQSVAFWCNPISGHATLYWYQQILGQGPKLLIQFQNNGVVDDSQLPKDRFSAERLKGVDSTLKIQPAKLEDSAVYLCASSSRDRGLGGELFFGEGSRLTVL.

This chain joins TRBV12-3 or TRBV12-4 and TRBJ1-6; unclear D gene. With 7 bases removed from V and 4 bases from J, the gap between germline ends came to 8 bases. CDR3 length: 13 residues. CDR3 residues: CASTREYNSPLHF. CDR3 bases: TGTGCCAGCACTCGGGAATATAATTCACCCCTCCACTTT.

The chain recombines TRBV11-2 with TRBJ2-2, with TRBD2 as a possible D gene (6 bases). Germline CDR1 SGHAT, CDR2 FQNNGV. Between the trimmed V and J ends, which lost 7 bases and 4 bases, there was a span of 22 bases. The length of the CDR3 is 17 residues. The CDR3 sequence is CASTLQRLDSVTGELFF. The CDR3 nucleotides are TGTGCCAGCACCCTCCAGCGACTAGATTCGGTCACCGGGGAGCTGTTTTTT.

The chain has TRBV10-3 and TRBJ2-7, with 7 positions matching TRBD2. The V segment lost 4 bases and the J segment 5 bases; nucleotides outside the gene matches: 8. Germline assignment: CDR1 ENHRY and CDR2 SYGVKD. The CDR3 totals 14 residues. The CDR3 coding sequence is TGTGCCATCAGTGTAAAGGCGGGAGAACACGAGCAGTACTTC. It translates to CAISVKAGEHEQYF.

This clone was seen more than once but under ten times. The CDR3 loop is CASSFERNLYSPLHF. In nucleotides, the CDR3 is TGTGCCAGCAGTTTCGAGAGGAACCTTTATTCACCCCTCCACTTT. The chain recombines TRBV27 with TRBJ1-6; D gene unclear. The CDR3 is 15 residues long. Germline V gives CDR1 MNHEY, CDR2 SMNVEV (reference sequence). V dropped 3 bases and J dropped 8 bases, with 14 bases sitting between them.

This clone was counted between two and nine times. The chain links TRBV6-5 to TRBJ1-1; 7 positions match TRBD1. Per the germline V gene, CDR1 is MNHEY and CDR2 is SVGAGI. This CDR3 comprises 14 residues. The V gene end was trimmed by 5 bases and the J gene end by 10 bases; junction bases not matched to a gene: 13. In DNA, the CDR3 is TGTGCCAGCAGTACCCTCAACAGACAGGGTAGAGCTTTCTTT. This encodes CASSTLNRQGRAFF.

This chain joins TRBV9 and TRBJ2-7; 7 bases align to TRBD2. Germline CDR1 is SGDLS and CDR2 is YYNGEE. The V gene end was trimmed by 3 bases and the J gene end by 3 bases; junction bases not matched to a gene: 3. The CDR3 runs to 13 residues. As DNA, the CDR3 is TGTGCCAGCAGCGAGGGCGGGAGCTACGAGCAGTACTTC. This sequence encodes CASSEGGSYEQYF.

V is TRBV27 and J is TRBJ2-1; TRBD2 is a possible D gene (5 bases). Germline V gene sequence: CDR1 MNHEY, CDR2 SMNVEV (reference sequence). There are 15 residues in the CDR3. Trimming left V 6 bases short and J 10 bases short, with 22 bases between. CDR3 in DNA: TGTGCCAGCAGCGTGGAGGTCGCTAGCTTGCGGGAGCAGTTCTTC. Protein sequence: CASSVEVASLREQFF.

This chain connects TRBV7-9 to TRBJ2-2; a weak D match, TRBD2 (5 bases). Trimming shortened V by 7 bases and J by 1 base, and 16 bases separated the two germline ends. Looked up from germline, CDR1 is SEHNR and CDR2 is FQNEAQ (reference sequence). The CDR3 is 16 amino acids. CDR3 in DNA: TGTGCCAGCACCCACTCCGGGAAGGAGAACACCGGGGAGCTGTTTTTT. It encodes CASTHSGKENTGELFF.